These 10 T cell receptor beta chains were sequenced from one sample in a study of a mutant IDH1 vaccine in newly diagnosed glioma. Generated by immunoSEQ multiplex PCR, the TCRdb table keeps only in-frame clones and is missing some. The sample has tens of thousands of clones, around 85% seen once; the top ten hold about 4.3%. Regarding time point: week 47, end of study. One vaccine dose held 300 ug of mutant IDH1 20-mer peptide and came with topical imiquimod. These TCRs' antigens remain unknown. The sequencing here drew on PBMCs, taken from a glioma patient whose treatment included an IDH1 peptide vaccine. The receptors here all came from a woman aged 25 to 39 with glioma. Some clones in this sample may be carry-over from other donors' samples.

This chain connects TRBV5-1 to TRBJ2-7; 7 nucleotides align to TRBD1. This CDR3 has 15 residues. The germline V gene has CDR1 SGHRS and CDR2 YFSETQ. Trimming removed 5 bases from V and 2 bases from J; junction bases left unmatched: 10. The CDR3 nucleotides are TGCGCCAGCAGATCTACCGGGACAGCCGCCTACGAGCAGTACTTC. This encodes CASRSTGTAAYEQYF.

The chain combines TRBV9 with TRBJ2-5; D perhaps matches TRBD1 (7 bases). V lost 10 bases, J lost 5 bases, and 15 bases lay in between. This CDR3 comprises 12 residues. Germline CDR1 SGDLS, CDR2 YYNGEE. The DNA of the CDR3 is TGTGCCTCCAGGGGGGCTGGGGAGACCCAGTACTTC. Amino acid sequence: CASRGAGETQYF.

This clone was recorded a few times. The chain is built from TRBV9 and TRBJ1-1; 10 nucleotides align to TRBD1. The germline V gene encodes CDR1 SGDLS and CDR2 YYNGEE. The CDR3 has 15 amino acids. V was clipped by 0 bases and J by 6 bases; unmatched bases: 5. The CDR3 DNA reads as TGTGCCAGCAGCGTAGAGGACAGGGGGTCTTCTGAAGCTTTCTTT. It codes for CASSVEDRGSSEAFF.

The chain links TRBV2 to TRBJ1-1, with a possible D match to TRBD1 (5 bases). The ends were cut back, 3 bases at V and 4 bases at J, with 12 bases in the middle. The CDR3 totals 14 residues. The germline V gene encodes CDR1 SNHLY and CDR2 FYNNEI. As DNA, the CDR3 is TGTGCCAGCAGTGACAGGGTAGGAAGCACTGAAGCTTTCTTT. Its protein product is CASSDRVGSTEAFF.

The rearrangement uses TRBV27 and TRBJ2-7; D perhaps matches TRBD2 (5 bases). CDR3 length equals 13 residues. The V and J ends lost 2 bases and 7 bases respectively, with 12 bases between them. Germline values: CDR1 MNHEY, CDR2 SMNVEV (reference sequence). DNA for the CDR3: TGTGCCAGCAGTTTAGTCGCCCCGGGAGAGCAGTACTTC. This translates into CASSLVAPGEQYF.

The J gene is TRBJ1-1, the V gene TRBV10-3; D is undetermined. This CDR3 contains 15 residues. Germline assignment: CDR1 ENHRY and CDR2 SYGVKD. Between the trimmed V and J ends, which lost 4 bases and 4 bases, there was a span of 16 bases. CDR3 residues: CAISALREKGTEAFF. The CDR3 coding sequence is TGTGCCATCAGTGCGTTAAGGGAAAAGGGCACTGAAGCTTTCTTT.

CDR3 loop: CASSHGGGYGYTF. The CDR3 region has the DNA TGTGCCAGCAGCCACGGTGGGGGCTATGGCTACACCTTC. The rearrangement uses TRBV7-9 and TRBJ1-2, with a weak D call TRBD1 (5 bases). The V and J ends lost 5 bases and 4 bases respectively, with 11 bases between them. This CDR3 spans 13 amino acids. CDR1 is SEHNR, CDR2 FQNEAQ, per germline (reference sequence).

The rearrangement uses TRBV5-1 and TRBJ2-2; TRBD1 matches at 7 bases. Germline V gene sequence: CDR1 SGHRS, CDR2 YFSETQ. V shed 2 bases and J 3 bases; nucleotides not matched to a gene: 13. The CDR3 spans 18 residues. CDR3 in amino acids: CASSFPFGTAPDTGELFF. The CDR3 DNA follows: TGCGCCAGCAGCTTTCCATTTGGGACAGCCCCCGACACCGGGGAGCTGTTTTTT.

This chain joins TRBV27 and TRBJ1-2; no clear D. This CDR3 is built from 14 residues. Trimming left V 3 bases short and J 3 bases short, with 11 bases between. Germline CDR1 is MNHEY and CDR2 is SMNVEV (reference sequence). The CDR3 loop reads CASSLRGYDYGYTF. CDR3 bases: TGTGCCAGCAGTTTGCGGGGATACGACTATGGCTACACCTTC.

CDR3 sequence reads: CASSFLGGIGPDYGYTF. The CDR3 bases are TGTGCCAGCAGCTTCCTCGGGGGGATTGGGCCGGACTATGGCTACACCTTC. V gene TRBV11-2 combines with J gene TRBJ1-2; the D gene is possibly TRBD1 (5 bases). V lost 3 bases to trimming and J lost 3 bases, with 20 bases between them. This CDR3 contains 17 residues. Germline CDR1 SGHAT, CDR2 FQNNGV.